Following are 12 T cell receptor beta chains from one sample sequenced in a study of T cells in Graves' hyperthyroidism and ophthalmopathy. RNA transcripts served as the template for amplifying TCR beta CDR3 regions. TCR CDR3 underwent first-round RT-PCR with the HTBI primer set. In TCRdb, the multiplex PCR reads were re-called with MiXCR into one record per CDR3 protein. This table holds about 210,000 distinct CDR3 sequences, about 16% found once. Material: blood. The origin of the receptors is a man aged 40-49 years with Graves' hyperthyroidism.

This clonotype appeared many times. The genes are TRBV5-4 and TRBJ2-1; 9 nucleotides line up with TRBD1. Germline V gene lookup returns CDR1 SGHNT and CDR2 YYREEE (reference sequence). The CDR3 consists of 12 residues. V shed 2 bases, J shed 13 bases, and the junction held 4 bases outside the gene matches. CDR3 coding DNA: TGTGCCAGCAGCTTTACAGGGGGCCACCAGTTCTTC. The encoded protein is CASSFTGGHQFF.

In its sample, this clonotype was seen many times. This chain connects TRBV6-1 to TRBJ2-7; D uncertain. The CDR3 totals 12 residues. Germline CDR1 MNHNS, CDR2 SASEGT. V was cut by 5 bases and J by 9 bases, with 14 bases left in between. This CDR3 is CASSNGPRAQYF. CDR3 DNA sequence: TGTGCCAGCAGTAACGGACCCCGGGCGCAGTACTTC.

This clonotype was seen ten or more times. The chain is built from TRBV12-3 or TRBV12-4 and TRBJ2-1; 7 positions match TRBD1. CDR3 length equals 15 residues. V shed 5 bases and J 4 bases; nucleotides not matched to a gene: 8. CDR3 bases: TGTGCCAGCAGTCCACGGGGACAGCTATACAATGAGCAGTTCTTC. Amino acid sequence: CASSPRGQLYNEQFF.

The J gene is TRBJ1-5, the V gene TRBV30; D uncertain. Trimming shortened V by 4 bases and J by 5 bases, and 21 bases separated the two germline ends. The CDR3 sequence is 16 residues long. The germline gives CDR1 GTSNPN, CDR2 SVGIG (reference sequence). Here the CDR3 DNA reads TGTGCCTGGACCCCAAGCGGATTCTCATCCTATCAGCCCCAGCATTTT. It yields the protein CAWTPSGFSSYQPQHF.

This clonotype was seen at least ten times. The rearrangement uses TRBV7-9 and TRBJ1-5; the D is unclear. CDR3 size: 14 residues. Germline lookup yields CDR1 SEHNR and CDR2 FQNEAQ (reference sequence). With 8 bases removed from V and 2 bases from J, the gap between germline ends came to 13 bases. The CDR3 region has the DNA TGTGCCAGCTCGCCCGTTCGGGGCAATCAGCCCCAGCATTTT. Its translation is CASSPVRGNQPQHF.

V usage is TRBV28 and J usage is TRBJ1-4; no clear D gene. Per the germline V gene, CDR1 is MDHEN and CDR2 is SYDVKM. V lost 4 bases, J lost 0 bases, and 9 bases lay in between. This CDR3 comprises 15 residues. Here the CDR3 DNA reads TGTGCCAGCAGTTCTCGCATTGCAACTAATGAAAAACTGTTTTTT. It yields the protein CASSSRIATNEKLFF.

This clonotype appeared many times. V usage is TRBV20-1 and J usage is TRBJ1-6, with 10 positions matching TRBD1. V lost 6 bases and J lost 5; bases outside the gene matches: 7. The germline V gene has CDR1 DFQATT and CDR2 SNEGSKA (reference sequence). This CDR3 is built from 15 residues. The CDR3 bases are TGCAGTGCACCGACAGGGGGCATGGATAATTCACCCCTCCACTTT. This codes for CSAPTGGMDNSPLHF.

This clonotype was found many times. The V and J genes are TRBV18 and TRBJ2-5; D is unresolved. The V and J ends lost 0 bases and 5 bases respectively, with 4 bases between them. The germline CDR1 and CDR2 sequences are KGHSH and LQKENI. This CDR3 is 12 amino acids long. The CDR3 coding sequence is TGTGCCAGCTCACCACCGTTCGAGACCCAGTACTTC. Its protein is CASSPPFETQYF.

This clonotype came up many times. The CDR3 nucleotides read TGCAGCGCGGAGTTCTACAATGAGCAGTTCTTC. Translation: CSAEFYNEQFF. The chain is built from TRBV29-1 and TRBJ2-1; D is uncertain. Looked up from germline, CDR1 is SQVTM and CDR2 is ANQGSEA. The V gene lost 7 bases and the J gene lost 3 bases, with 7 bases spanning the gap. The CDR3 has 11 amino acids.

This chain uses TRBV5-6 with TRBJ1-5, with D maybe TRBD1 (5 bases). Germline loops: CDR1 SGHDT, CDR2 YYEEEE. The CDR3 contains 13 residues. The V and J ends lost 0 bases and 9 bases respectively, with 10 bases between them. The CDR3 DNA sequence: TGTGCCAGCAGCTTGGGTTGGACACGGCCCCAGCATTTT. Amino acid sequence: CASSLGWTRPQHF. Full variable domain (rest looked up from reference TRBV5-6 and TRBJ1-5): DAGVTQSPTHLIKTRGQQVTLRCSPKSGHDTVSWYQQALGQGPQFIFQYYEEEERQRGNFPDRFSGHQFPNYSSELNVNALLLGDSALYLCASSLGWTRPQHFGDGTRLSIL.

The table lists this clonotype with a few counts. The genes are TRBV12-3 or TRBV12-4 and TRBJ2-1; D unclear. This CDR3 has 14 residues. Trimming removed 3 bases from V and 8 bases from J, with 14 bases in between. The CDR3 DNA sequence: TGTGCCAGCAGTTTCGCGGTACTTAGGTATGAGCAGTTCTTC. It specifies CASSFAVLRYEQFF.

This rearrangement joins TRBV6-1 to TRBJ1-2; D is unclear. Germline V CDR1 and CDR2: MNHNS, SASEGT. With 7 bases removed from V and 4 bases from J, the gap between germline ends came to 10 bases. This CDR3 is 12 amino acids long. CDR3 sequence: CASKGPGYGYTF. CDR3 nucleotides: TGTGCCAGCAAAGGGCCGGGCTATGGCTACACCTTC.